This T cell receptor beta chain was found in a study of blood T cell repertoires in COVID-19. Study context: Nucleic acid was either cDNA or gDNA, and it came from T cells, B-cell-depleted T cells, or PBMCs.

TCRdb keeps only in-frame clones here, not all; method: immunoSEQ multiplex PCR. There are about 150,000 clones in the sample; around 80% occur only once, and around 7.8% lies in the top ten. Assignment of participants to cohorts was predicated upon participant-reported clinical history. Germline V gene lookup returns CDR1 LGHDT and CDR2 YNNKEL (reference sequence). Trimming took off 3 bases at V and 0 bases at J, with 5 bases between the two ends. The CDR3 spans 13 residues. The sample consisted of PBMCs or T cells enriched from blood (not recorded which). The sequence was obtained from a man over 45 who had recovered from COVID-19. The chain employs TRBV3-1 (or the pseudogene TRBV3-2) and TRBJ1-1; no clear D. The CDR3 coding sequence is TGTGCCAGCAGCCAGTTCATGAACACTGAAGCTTTCTTT. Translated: CASSQFMNTEAFF.